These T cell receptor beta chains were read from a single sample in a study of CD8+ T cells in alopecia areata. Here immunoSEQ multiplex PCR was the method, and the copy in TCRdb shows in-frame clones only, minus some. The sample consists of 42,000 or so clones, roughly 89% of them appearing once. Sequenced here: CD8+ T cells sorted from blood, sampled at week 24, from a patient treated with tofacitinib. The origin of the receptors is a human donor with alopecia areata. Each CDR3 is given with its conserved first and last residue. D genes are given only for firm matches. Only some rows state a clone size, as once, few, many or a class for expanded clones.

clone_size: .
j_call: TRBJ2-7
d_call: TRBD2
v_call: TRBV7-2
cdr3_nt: TGTGCCAGCAGCTTAGAGGGACTAGCGAGCTACGAGCAGTACTTC
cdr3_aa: CASSLEGLASYEQYF

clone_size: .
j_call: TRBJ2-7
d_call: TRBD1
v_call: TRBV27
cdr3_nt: TGTGCCAGCAGTTTATTGATAGGGGGCTACCACGAGCAGTACTTC
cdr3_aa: CASSLLIGGYHEQYF

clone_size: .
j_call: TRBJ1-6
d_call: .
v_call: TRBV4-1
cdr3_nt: TGCGCCAGCAGCCAAGGTGGCTTGGAAAGATCACCCCTCCACTTT
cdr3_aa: CASSQGGLERSPLHF

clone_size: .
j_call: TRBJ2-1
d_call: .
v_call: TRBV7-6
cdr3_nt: TGTGCCAGCGGCGATCGGGGGAATTCGGCAGGCCCCTACAATGAGCAGTTCTTC
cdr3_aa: CASGDRGNSAGPYNEQFF

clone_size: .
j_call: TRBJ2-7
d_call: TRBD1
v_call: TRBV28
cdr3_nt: TGTGCCAGCAGTCAGGGGACAGGGGGCTACGAGCAGTACTTC
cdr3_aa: CASSQGTGGYEQYF

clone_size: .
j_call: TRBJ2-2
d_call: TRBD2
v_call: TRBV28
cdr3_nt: TGTGCCAGCAGTCACAAAACTAGCGGGGGGCCGGTATCCGGGGAGCTGTTTTTT
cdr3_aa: CASSHKTSGGPVSGELFF

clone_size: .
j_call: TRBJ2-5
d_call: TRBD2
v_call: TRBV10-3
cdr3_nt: TGTGCCATCAGGGATGGTCTATCAGCGGGGGGGGATCAAGAGACCCAGTACTTC
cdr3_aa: CAIRDGLSAGGDQETQYF

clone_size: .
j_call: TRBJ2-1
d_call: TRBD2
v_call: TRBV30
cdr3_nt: TGTGCCTGGAGTGTAGGTAGCGGGGGGTCCTACAATGAGCAGTTCTTC
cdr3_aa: CAWSVGSGGSYNEQFF

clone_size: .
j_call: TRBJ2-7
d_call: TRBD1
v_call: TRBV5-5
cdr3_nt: TGTGCCAGCAGCTTGGCCCCGGGACAGTTAAACGAGCAGTACTTC
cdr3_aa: CASSLAPGQLNEQYF

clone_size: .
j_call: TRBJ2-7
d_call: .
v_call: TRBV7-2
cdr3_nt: TGTGCCAGCAGCTTAAGGAGTGTCTACGAGCAGTACTTC
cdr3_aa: CASSLRSVYEQYF

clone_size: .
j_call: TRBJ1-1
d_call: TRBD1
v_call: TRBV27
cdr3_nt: TGTGCCAGCAGTCTCGGACAGGGGAACACTGAAGCTTTCTTT
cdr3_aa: CASSLGQGNTEAFF

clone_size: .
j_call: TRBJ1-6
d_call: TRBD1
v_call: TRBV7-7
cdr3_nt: TGTGCTAGCAGCTTAGAAGGGACAGACGGATTTGTAGGTTCACCCCTCCACTTT
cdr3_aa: CASSLEGTDGFVGSPLHF

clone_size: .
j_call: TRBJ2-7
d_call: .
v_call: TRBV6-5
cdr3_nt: TGTGCCAGCAGTTACCGGGGGCGGACCTACGAGCAGTACTTC
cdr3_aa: CASSYRGRTYEQYF

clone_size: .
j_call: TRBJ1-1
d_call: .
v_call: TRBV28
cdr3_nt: TGTGCCAGCAGTTTTGGGGTTTGGAACACTGAAGCTTTCTTT
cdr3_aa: CASSFGVWNTEAFF

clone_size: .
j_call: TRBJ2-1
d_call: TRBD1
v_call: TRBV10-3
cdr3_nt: TGTGCCATCAGTGAGTCGCGGGACAGGGGCCCCAGCTCCTACAATGAGCAGTTCTTC
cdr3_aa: CAISESRDRGPSSYNEQFF

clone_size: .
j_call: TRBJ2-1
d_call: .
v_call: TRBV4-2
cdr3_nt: TGTGCCAGCAGCCAAGAGGAGGAGTACAATGAGCAGTTCTTC
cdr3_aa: CASSQEEEYNEQFF

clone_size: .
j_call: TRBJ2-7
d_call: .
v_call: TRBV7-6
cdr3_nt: TGTGCCAGCAGCTCCGAAGGGAGGCTCGACGAGCAGTACTTC
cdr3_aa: CASSSEGRLDEQYF

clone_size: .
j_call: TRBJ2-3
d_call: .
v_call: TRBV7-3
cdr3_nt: TGTGCCAGCAGAAATTCGGGGGCAGATACGCAGTATTTT
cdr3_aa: CASRNSGADTQYF

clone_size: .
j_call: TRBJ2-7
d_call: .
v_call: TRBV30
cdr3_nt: TGTGCCTGGAGTGGTCTAGCCTACGAGCAGTACTTC
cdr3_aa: CAWSGLAYEQYF

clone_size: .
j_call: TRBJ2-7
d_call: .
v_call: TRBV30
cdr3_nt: TGTGCCTGGAGTGTAGGCCGGGTTTACGAGCAGTACTTC
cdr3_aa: CAWSVGRVYEQYF

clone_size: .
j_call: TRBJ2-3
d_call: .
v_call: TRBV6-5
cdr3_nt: TGTGCCAGCAGTTACTCCGGGGGTTACACAGATACGCAGTATTTT
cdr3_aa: CASSYSGGYTDTQYF

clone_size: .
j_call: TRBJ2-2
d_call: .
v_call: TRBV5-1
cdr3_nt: TGCGCCAGCAGCTTGGAAGGGAACGGGGAGCTGTTTTTT
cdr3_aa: CASSLEGNGELFF

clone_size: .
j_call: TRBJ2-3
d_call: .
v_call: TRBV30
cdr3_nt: TGTGCCTGGGCGGACGGGACGGACGGCACAGATACGCAGTATTTT
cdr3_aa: CAWADGTDGTDTQYF

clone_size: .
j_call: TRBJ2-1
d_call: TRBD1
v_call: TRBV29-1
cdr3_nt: TGCAGCGCCAGACAGGGGGCGTACAATGAGCAGCTCTTC
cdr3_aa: CSARQGAYNEQLF

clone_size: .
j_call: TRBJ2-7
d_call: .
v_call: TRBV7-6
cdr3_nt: TGTGCCAGCAGCTTAGAGGCGGGCAGCTACGAGCAGTACTTC
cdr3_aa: CASSLEAGSYEQYF

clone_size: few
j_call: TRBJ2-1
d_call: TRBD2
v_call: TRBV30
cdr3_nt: TGTGCCTGGAGTCTCACTAGCGGGGGTGATGAGCAGTTCTTC
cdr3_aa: CAWSLTSGGDEQFF

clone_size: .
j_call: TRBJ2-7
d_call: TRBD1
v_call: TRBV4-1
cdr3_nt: TGCGCCAGCAGCCATACAGGACAGGGGTCTTGGGAGCAGTACTTC
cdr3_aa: CASSHTGQGSWEQYF

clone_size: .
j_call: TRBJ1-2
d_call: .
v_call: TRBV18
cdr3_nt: TGTGCCAGCTCACCACCCGAAGAAGAGGGGGAGTATAACTATGGCTACACCTTC
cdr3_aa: CASSPPEEEGEYNYGYTF

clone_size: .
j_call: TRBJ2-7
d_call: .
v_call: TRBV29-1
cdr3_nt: TGCAGCGTAGAACGGGACACCTACGAGCAGTACTTC
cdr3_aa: CSVERDTYEQYF

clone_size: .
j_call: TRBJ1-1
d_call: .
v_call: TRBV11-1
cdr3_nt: TGTGCCAGCGGGACTGAAGCTTTCTTT
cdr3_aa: CASGTEAFF

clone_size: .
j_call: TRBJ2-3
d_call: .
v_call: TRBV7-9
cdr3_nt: TGTGCCAGCAGCCCCCCCCTTAGGGCGGTGAGCACAGATACGCAGTATTTT
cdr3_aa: CASSPPLRAVSTDTQYF

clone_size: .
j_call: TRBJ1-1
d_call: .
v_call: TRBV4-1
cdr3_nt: TGCGCCAGCAGCCAAGTCCCTGGGGGTGGTACTGAAGCTTTCTTT
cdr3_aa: CASSQVPGGGTEAFF

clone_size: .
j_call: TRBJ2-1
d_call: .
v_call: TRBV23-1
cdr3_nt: TGCGCCAGCAGTCATATTGGACAGTTTTACAATGAGCAGTTCTTC
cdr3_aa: CASSHIGQFYNEQFF

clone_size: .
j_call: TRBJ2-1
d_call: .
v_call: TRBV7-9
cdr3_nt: TGTGCCAGCTTGGAGGGCTACAATGAGCAGTTCTTC
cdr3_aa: CASLEGYNEQFF

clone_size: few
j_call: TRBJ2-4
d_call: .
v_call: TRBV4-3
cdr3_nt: TGCGCCAGCAGCCAAGATTACAGAGGCAAAAACATTCAGTACTTC
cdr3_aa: CASSQDYRGKNIQYF

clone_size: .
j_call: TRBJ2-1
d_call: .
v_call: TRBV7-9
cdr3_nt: TGTGCCAGCAGCTTAAACGATTACAATGAGCAGTTCTTC
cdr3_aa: CASSLNDYNEQFF

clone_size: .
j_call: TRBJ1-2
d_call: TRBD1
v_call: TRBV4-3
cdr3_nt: TGCGCCAGCAGCCAAGGACGGACAGGGTACATCTATGGCTACACCTTC
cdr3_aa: CASSQGRTGYIYGYTF

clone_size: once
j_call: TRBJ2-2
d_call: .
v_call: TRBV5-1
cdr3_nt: TGCGCCAGCAGCATGGAGAACACCGGGGAGCTGTTTTTT
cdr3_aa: CASSMENTGELFF

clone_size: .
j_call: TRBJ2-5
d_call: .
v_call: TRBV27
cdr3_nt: TGTGCCAGCAGATTCGGAGAGACCCAGTACTTC
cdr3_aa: CASRFGETQYF

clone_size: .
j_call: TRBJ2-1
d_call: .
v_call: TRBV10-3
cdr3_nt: TGTGCCATCAAGGACCTTTACTCGAACAATGAGCAGTTCTTC
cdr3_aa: CAIKDLYSNNEQFF

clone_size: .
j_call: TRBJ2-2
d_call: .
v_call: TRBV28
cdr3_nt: TGTGCCAGCAGTTTATTTGCTCCTAGACAGGGAGGGACCGGGGAGCTGTTTTTT
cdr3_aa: CASSLFAPRQGGTGELFF

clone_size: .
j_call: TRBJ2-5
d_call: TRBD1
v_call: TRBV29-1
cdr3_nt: TGCAGCGTTTGGTCAAAGATTGGGACAGGGGCCTTTAGCAACCAAGAGACCCAGTACTTC
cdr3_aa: CSVWSKIGTGAFSNQETQYF

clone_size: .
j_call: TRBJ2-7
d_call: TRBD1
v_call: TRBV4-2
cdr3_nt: TGTGCCAGCAGTTCCGGGACAGGGGGCTCCTACGAGCAGTACTTC
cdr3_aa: CASSSGTGGSYEQYF

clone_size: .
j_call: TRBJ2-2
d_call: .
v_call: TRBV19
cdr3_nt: TGTGCCAGTAGAATACCGAACACCGGGGAGCTGTTTTTT
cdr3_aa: CASRIPNTGELFF

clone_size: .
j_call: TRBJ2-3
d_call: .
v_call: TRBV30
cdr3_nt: TGTGCCTGGAGTGTTGGAATGCCAGATACGCAGTATTTT
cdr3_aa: CAWSVGMPDTQYF

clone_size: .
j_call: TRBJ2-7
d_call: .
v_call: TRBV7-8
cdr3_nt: TGTGCCAGCAGCGCCTCCTACGAGCAGTACTTC
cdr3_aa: CASSASYEQYF

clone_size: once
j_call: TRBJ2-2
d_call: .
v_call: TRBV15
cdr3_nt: TGTGCCACCAGCAGAGATGCAGGGACCGGGGAGCTGTTTTTT
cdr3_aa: CATSRDAGTGELFF

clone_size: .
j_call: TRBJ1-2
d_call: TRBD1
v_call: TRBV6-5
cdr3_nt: TGTGCCAGCAGTTACCACGGACAGGGTGACGGCTACACCTTC
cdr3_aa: CASSYHGQGDGYTF

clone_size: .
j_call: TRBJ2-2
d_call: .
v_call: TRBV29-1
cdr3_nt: TGCAGCGTTTTCAGTGTCCGAGACACCGGGGAGCTGTTTTTT
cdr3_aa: CSVFSVRDTGELFF

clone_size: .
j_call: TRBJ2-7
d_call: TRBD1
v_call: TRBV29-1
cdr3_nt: TGCAGCGTTGAAGAGCCGACAGGGGAGGCCTACGAGCAGTACTTC
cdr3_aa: CSVEEPTGEAYEQYF

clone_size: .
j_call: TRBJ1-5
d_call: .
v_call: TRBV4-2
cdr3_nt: TGTGCCAGCAGCCAAGAGCTCGGCGATCAGCCCCAGCATTTT
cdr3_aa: CASSQELGDQPQHF

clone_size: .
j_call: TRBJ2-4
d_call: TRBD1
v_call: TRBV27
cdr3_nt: TGTGCCAGGACAGGGGTTGGGATGGACATTCAGTACTTC
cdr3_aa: CARTGVGMDIQYF

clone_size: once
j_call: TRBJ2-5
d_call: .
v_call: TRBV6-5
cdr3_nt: TGTGCCAGCAGTGCGAACTACCAAGAGACCCAGTACTTC
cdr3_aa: CASSANYQETQYF

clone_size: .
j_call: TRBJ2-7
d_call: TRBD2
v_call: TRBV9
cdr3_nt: TGTGCCAGCAGCCCCGGGAGGGCACACTACGAGCAGTACTTC
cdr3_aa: CASSPGRAHYEQYF

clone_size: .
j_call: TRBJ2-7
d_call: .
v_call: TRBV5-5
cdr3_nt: TGTGCCAGCAGCTTCCAGCAGGGCTACGAGCAGTACTTC
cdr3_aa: CASSFQQGYEQYF

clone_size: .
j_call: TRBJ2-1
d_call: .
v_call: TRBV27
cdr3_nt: TGTGCCAGCAGTTGGGAAAGGAACCCCTACAATGAGCAGTTCTTC
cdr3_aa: CASSWERNPYNEQFF